This T cell receptor beta chain came from a study of blood T cell repertoires in COVID-19. The method was immunoSEQ multiplex PCR; TCRdb's version includes in-frame clones alone and lacks a portion of them. The sample lists about 270,000 clones, roughly 80% occurring once. The CDR3 runs to 14 residues. Trimming at V came to 6 bases and at J to 5 bases, leaving 11 bases not matched to a gene. Germline CDR1 and CDR2: SQVTM and ANQGSEA. The chain couples TRBV29-1 to TRBJ2-7, with TRBD2 identical over 9 bases. The clonotype was recovered from a human donor with COVID-19, enrolled during active disease. The donor label of this sample is uncertain. Sequenced input: peripheral blood. Here the CDR3 reads CSVTGTSQINEQYF. Written as DNA, the CDR3 is TGCAGCGTAACCGGGACTAGCCAGATTAACGAGCAGTACTTC.